The 16 T cell receptor beta chains listed next were all sequenced from one sample in a study of spatial heterogeneity in lung cancer. TCRdb re-analysed the 5' RACE reads in MiXCR, keeping a single row per CDR3 protein. The table shows about 6,600 distinct CDR3 sequences, with 15% to 20% occurring only once. Time point denoted: sample taken at primary tumor resection. This specimen consisted of normal lung tissue next to the tumor, obtained at surgery. Every receptor here comes from a male donor with early-stage non-small cell lung cancer.

The CDR3, as DNA: TGCGCCAGCAGCCAAGGGTCCGAAACAGATACGCAGTATTTT. It encodes CASSQGSETDTQYF. V and J are TRBV4-1 and TRBJ2-3, with D unclear. The CDR3 totals 14 residues. Trimming took 1 base from V and 3 from J, leaving 8 bases between them. CDR1 is MGHRA, CDR2 YSYEKL, per germline.

This clonotype turned up a few times. The V and J genes are TRBV5-5 and TRBJ2-5, with D possibly matching TRBD1 (6 bases). Trimming pared 4 bases from V and 5 bases from J, leaving 15 bases between. The CDR3 covers 14 residues. Germline V gives CDR1 SGHKS, CDR2 YYEKEE (reference sequence). In DNA, the CDR3 is TGTGCCAGCAGCATCCCCCAGGGGTCGGAGACCCAGTACTTC. Encoded protein: CASSIPQGSETQYF.

This clonotype turned up a few times. The gene calls are TRBV29-1 and TRBJ1-2, with D possibly matching TRBD1 (6 bases). The germline CDR1 and CDR2 sequences are SQVTM and ANQGSEA. This CDR3 has 11 residues. V gave up 0 bases and J gave up 12 bases, with 11 bases separating them. The CDR3: CSVEEGGGDTF. CDR3 DNA: TGCAGCGTTGAAGAGGGCGGGGGCGACACCTTC.

The V and J genes are TRBV3-1 and TRBJ2-5; TRBD1 might be the D (5 bases). V lost 4 bases and J lost 3, with 15 bases in between. This CDR3 has 15 residues. Germline CDR1 and CDR2: LGHDT and YNNKEL (reference sequence). CDR3 nucleotides: TGTGCCAGCAGCCTCTTTGGCTCCAGGGAAGAGACCCAGTACTTC. It specifies CASSLFGSREETQYF.

J is TRBJ1-4 and V is TRBV20-1, with D perhaps TRBD1 (5 bases). The CDR3 totals 12 residues. V dropped 3 bases and J dropped 8 bases, with 10 bases sitting between them. Germline V gene sequence: CDR1 DFQATT, CDR2 SNEGSKA (reference sequence). CDR3 DNA: TGCAGTGCTAGGGGGGAGGCGGAAAAACTGTTTTTT. Protein: CSARGEAEKLFF.

The rearrangement links TRBV11-3 to TRBJ2-5; TRBD1 agrees at 10 bases. This CDR3 comprises 13 residues. The V and J ends lost 5 bases and 4 bases, in that order; junction bases with no gene match: 1. Germline values: CDR1 SGHNT, CDR2 YENEEA. The CDR3 DNA follows: TGTGCCAGCAGCCGGGACAGGGGAGAGACCCAGTACTTC. Translated: CASSRDRGETQYF.

This chain links TRBV10-3 with TRBJ2-7; 7 bases are a match to TRBD1. Per the germline V gene, CDR1 is ENHRY and CDR2 is SYGVKD. The CDR3 spans 16 residues. Trimming at V came to 11 bases and at J to 0 bases, leaving 16 bases not matched to a gene. The CDR3 reads CASMGGDSIYSYEQYF. The DNA of the CDR3 is TGTGCCTCCATGGGTGGGGACAGCATATACTCCTACGAGCAGTACTTC.

V usage is TRBV5-1 and J usage is TRBJ2-5; tentative D call: TRBD1 (5 bases). Germline assignment: CDR1 SGHRS and CDR2 YFSETQ. V dropped 6 bases and J dropped 1 base, with 10 bases sitting between them. The CDR3 has 13 amino acids. CDR3 residues: CASMRQTQETQYF. In nucleotides, the CDR3 is TGCGCCAGCATGCGACAGACCCAAGAGACCCAGTACTTC.

This clonotype was seen more than once but under ten times. The chain carries TRBV20-1 and TRBJ2-1; TRBD2 might be the D (6 bases). Deletions cut 3 bases from V and 0 bases from J, with 15 bases between. Germline CDR1 reads DFQATT; CDR2 reads SNEGSKA (reference sequence). The CDR3 is 16 residues long. The CDR3 nucleotides are TGCAGTGCTAGCTCCCGGACTACCAGCTCCTACAATGAGCAGTTCTTC. It codes for CSASSRTTSSYNEQFF.

By frequency in the sample, this clonotype is medium-sized. The chain uses TRBV6-5 and TRBJ2-5; 7 bases map to TRBD2. With 3 bases clipped from V and 5 bases from J, the junction kept 9 bases outside the gene matches. CDR3 length: 15 amino acids. Germline V CDR1 and CDR2: MNHEY, SVGAGI. The CDR3 coding sequence is TGTGCCAGCAGTTATCTGGGGGGGAGTGAGGAGACCCAGTACTTC. Translation gives CASSYLGGSEETQYF.

This clonotype was counted a few times. J is TRBJ2-3 and V is TRBV27, with 10 bases matching TRBD2. The CDR3 consists of 20 residues. Trimming cost V 3 bases and J 0 bases; bases outside gene matches: 15. The germline CDR1 and CDR2 sequences are MNHEY and SMNVEV (reference sequence). For the CDR3, the DNA is TGTGCCAGCAGTTTTATCGGGACAGAGTTTAGCGGGAGGAGCACAGATACGCAGTATTTT. Its translation is CASSFIGTEFSGRSTDTQYF.

A few counts support this clonotype. This chain connects TRBV9 to TRBJ2-2; D might be TRBD2 (6 bases). Germline loops: CDR1 SGDLS, CDR2 YYNGEE. This CDR3 contains 15 residues. Trimming took off 1 base at V and 4 bases at J, with 11 bases between the two ends. The CDR3 sequence: CASSVLEGTTGELFF. The CDR3 DNA reads as TGTGCCAGCAGCGTATTGGAGGGGACCACCGGGGAGCTGTTTTTT.

The chain combines TRBV9 with TRBJ2-1, with D unclear. The CDR3 runs to 14 residues. The V end was cut by 0 bases, the J end by 3 bases, with 7 bases between. The V gene's germline CDR1 is SGDLS and CDR2 YYNGEE. The CDR3: CASSVEAGYNEQFF. The CDR3 bases are TGTGCCAGCAGCGTAGAGGCCGGCTACAATGAGCAGTTCTTC.

This clonotype was observed a handful of times. The rearrangement uses TRBV7-2 and TRBJ2-7; 9 bases match TRBD2. CDR1 is SGHTA and CDR2 is FQGNSA in the germline V gene. The CDR3 contains 16 residues. V trimming: 1 base; J trimming: 4 bases; junction bases outside the gene matches: 8. The CDR3 loop is CASSLEGSGRRYEQYF. CDR3 nucleotides: TGTGCCAGCAGCTTAGAGGGTAGCGGGAGAAGGTACGAGCAGTACTTC.

This rearrangement joins TRBV12-3 or TRBV12-4 to TRBJ2-3; 7 positions agree with TRBD1. J lost 4 bases, V lost 8 bases, and 6 bases had no gene match. The CDR3 runs 13 residues. The CDR3 sequence: CASQQGTADTQYF. CDR3 DNA: TGTGCCAGCCAACAGGGGACGGCAGATACGCAGTATTTT.

The chain couples TRBV7-9 to TRBJ1-2; D is perhaps TRBD1 (5 bases). Trimming cost V 5 bases and J 3 bases, with 16 bases left between them. The CDR3 runs to 15 residues. In germline, CDR1 is SEHNR, CDR2 FQNEAQ (reference sequence). In nucleotides, the CDR3 is TGTGCCAGCAGCACCCGACAGCCTCTCTACTATGGCTACACCTTC. Its translation is CASSTRQPLYYGYTF.